Sequencing of this TCR beta chain was carried out in a study of blood T cell repertoires in COVID-19. CDR1 and CDR2 from the germline V gene are SEHNR and FQNEAQ (reference sequence). The V end was cut by 2 bases, the J end by 1 base, with 3 bases between. The CDR3 runs 14 residues. Repertoires were generated with immunoSEQ multiplex PCR, while TCRdb's copy carries only in-frame clones and drops some. The repertoire has 200,000 or so clones, nearly 85% of them found once; the top ten carry around 5.2%. The TCR originated in a woman aged 25-40 years with acute or convalescent COVID-19. Sequencing was performed on peripheral blood. The chain has TRBV7-9 and TRBJ2-6; D ambiguous. The chain's CDR3 is CASSLPSGANVLTF. In nucleotides, the CDR3 is TGTGCCAGCAGCTTACCGTCTGGGGCCAACGTCCTGACTTTC.